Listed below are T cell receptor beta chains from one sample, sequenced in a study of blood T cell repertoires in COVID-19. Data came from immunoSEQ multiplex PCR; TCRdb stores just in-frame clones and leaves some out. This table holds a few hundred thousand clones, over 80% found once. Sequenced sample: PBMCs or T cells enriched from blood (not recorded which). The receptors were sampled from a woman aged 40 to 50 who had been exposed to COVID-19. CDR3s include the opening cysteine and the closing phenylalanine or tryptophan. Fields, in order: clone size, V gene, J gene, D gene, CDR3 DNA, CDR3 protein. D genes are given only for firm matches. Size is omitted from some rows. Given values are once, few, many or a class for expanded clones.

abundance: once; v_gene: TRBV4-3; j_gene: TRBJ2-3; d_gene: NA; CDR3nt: TGCGCCAGCAGCCAAGCGGCGGGGTCAGATACGCAGTATTTT; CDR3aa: CASSQAAGSDTQYF
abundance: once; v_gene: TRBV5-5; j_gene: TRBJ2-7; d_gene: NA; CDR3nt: TGTGCCAGCAGCCCGGACACCCCAAACATCAACTACGAGCAGTACTTC; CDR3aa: CASSPDTPNINYEQYF
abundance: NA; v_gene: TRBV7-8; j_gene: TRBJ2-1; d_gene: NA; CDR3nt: TGTGCCAGCAGCTTAGCCCAGCGGAGGGGTGGGGAGCAGTTCTTC; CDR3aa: CASSLAQRRGGEQFF
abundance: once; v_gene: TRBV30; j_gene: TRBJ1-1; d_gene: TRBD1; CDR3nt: TGTGCCTGGAGCGCTGACAGGGGGGAAGCTTTCTTT; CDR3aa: CAWSADRGEAFF
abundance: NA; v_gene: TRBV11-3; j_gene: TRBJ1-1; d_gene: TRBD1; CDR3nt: TGTGCCAGCAGCAAAACAGGGGGCAACACTGAAGCTTTCTTT; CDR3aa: CASSKTGGNTEAFF
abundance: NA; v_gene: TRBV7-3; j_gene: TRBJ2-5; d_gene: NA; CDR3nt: TGTGCCAGCAGCTTAACTGCAGGGGAGACCCAGTACTTC; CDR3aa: CASSLTAGETQYF
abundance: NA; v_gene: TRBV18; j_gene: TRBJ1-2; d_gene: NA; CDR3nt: TGTGCCAGCTCCCCCCAGGGTGGGAATACCTATGGCTACACCTTC; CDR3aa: CASSPQGGNTYGYTF
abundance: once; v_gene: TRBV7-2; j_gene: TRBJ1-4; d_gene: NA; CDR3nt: TGTGCCAGCAGCTCGGGGGACGCGACTAATGAAAAACTGTTTTTT; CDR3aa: CASSSGDATNEKLFF
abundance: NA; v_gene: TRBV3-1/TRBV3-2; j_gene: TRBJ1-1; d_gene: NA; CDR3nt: TGTGCCAGCAGCCAAGGGCGGAGTCTTGAAGCTTTCTTT; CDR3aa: CASSQGRSLEAFF
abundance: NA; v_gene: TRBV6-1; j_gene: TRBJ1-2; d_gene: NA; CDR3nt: TGTGCCAGCAGTGAAGGCCAAGTTTCGATGAGATATGGCTACACCTTC; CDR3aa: CASSEGQVSMRYGYTF
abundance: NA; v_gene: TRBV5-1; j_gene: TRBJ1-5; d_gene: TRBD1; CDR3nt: TGCGCCAGCAGCCTAACAGGGGGCGATCAGCCCCAGCATTTT; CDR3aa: CASSLTGGDQPQHF
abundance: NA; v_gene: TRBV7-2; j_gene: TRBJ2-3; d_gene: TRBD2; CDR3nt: TGTGCCAGCAGGGAGCGGGGGGGCCCAGATACGCAGTATTTT; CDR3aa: CASRERGGPDTQYF
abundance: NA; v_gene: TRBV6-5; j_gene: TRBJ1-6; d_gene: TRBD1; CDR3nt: TGTGCCAGCAGAAAGGGGGCAGGAAATAATTCACCCCTCCACTTT; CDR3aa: CASRKGAGNNSPLHF
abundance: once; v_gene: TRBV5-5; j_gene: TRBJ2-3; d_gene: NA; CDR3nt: TGTGCCAGCAGCCTTAGGGGCTGGGGTGGAGATACGCAGTATTTT; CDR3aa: CASSLRGWGGDTQYF
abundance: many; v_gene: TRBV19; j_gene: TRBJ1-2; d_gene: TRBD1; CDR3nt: TGTGCCAGTATCCAGGGGGCTTCCTATGGCTACACCTTC; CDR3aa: CASIQGASYGYTF
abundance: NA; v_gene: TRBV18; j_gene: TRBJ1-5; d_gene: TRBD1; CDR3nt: TGTGCCAGCTCACCAAGGGACAGAAATCAGCCCCAGCATTTT; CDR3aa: CASSPRDRNQPQHF
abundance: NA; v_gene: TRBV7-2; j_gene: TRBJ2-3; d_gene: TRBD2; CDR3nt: TGTGCCAGCAACCCTAGCGGGGGGAAGGACACGCAGTATTTT; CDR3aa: CASNPSGGKDTQYF
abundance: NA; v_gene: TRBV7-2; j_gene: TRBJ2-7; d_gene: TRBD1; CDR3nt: TGTGCCAGCAGCTTTACCCCGGGACAGGGGGTCCACGAGCAGTACTTC; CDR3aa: CASSFTPGQGVHEQYF
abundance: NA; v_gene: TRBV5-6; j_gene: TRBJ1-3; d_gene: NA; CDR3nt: TGTGCCAGCAGCCAGGTCACCTCTGGAAACACCATATATTTT; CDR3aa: CASSQVTSGNTIYF
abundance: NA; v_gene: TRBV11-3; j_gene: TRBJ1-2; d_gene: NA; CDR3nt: TGTGCCGTCCCAGGGCAGGGGTATGGCTACACCTTC; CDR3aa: CAVPGQGYGYTF